This is a list of T cell receptor beta chains from one sample in a study of T cell changes during pregnancy in multiple sclerosis. TCRdb's copy holds only in-frame clones and misses some; the assay was immunoSEQ multiplex PCR. This table has approximately 80,000 clones, around 94% appearing once. The sequences come from peripheral blood, collected in the second trimester of pregnancy. The source is a female donor in good health, enrolled as a control in a pregnancy study. Both conserved end residues are part of each CDR3. D genes are given only for firm matches. The listing skips clone size in some rows; elsewhere it reads once, few, many or a size class.

TRBV18	.	TRBJ1-3	.	CASSSTEAEGNTIYF	TGTGCCAGCTCATCGACCGAAGCGGAGGGAAACACCATATATTTT
TRBV4-1	.	TRBJ2-3	.	CASSQDSGDTQYF	TGCGCCAGCAGCCAAGACAGCGGTGATACGCAGTATTTT
TRBV7-8	TRBD2	TRBJ2-7	.	CASSQGGTSGSPYEQYF	TGTGCCAGCAGCCAAGGAGGGACTAGCGGGAGCCCCTACGAGCAGTACTTC
TRBV2	.	TRBJ2-7	.	CASKLEGGLEQYF	TGTGCCAGCAAACTAGAGGGGGGGCTAGAGCAGTACTTC
TRBV29-1	.	TRBJ2-1	.	CSVVGGRQAGYNEQFF	TGCAGCGTTGTCGGGGGGAGACAGGCGGGATACAATGAGCAGTTCTTC
TRBV18	.	TRBJ2-7	.	CASSLGGAISEQYF	TGTGCCAGCTCACTAGGGGGGGCAATTTCCGAGCAGTACTTC
TRBV6-1	TRBD1	TRBJ2-3	.	CASREPLQGDGPDTQYF	TGTGCCAGCAGGGAACCCCTGCAGGGGGATGGCCCAGATACGCAGTATTTT
TRBV5-1	.	TRBJ2-3	.	CASSLVAGADTQYF	TGCGCCAGCAGCTTGGTGGCAGGGGCAGATACGCAGTATTTT
TRBV27	.	TRBJ1-1	.	CASSLYRGLSTEAFF	TGTGCCAGCAGTTTATATAGGGGTTTGAGCACTGAAGCTTTCTTT
TRBV27	.	TRBJ2-2	.	CASQLFSHLNTGELFF	TGTGCCAGCCAACTCTTTAGCCACTTGAACACCGGGGAGCTGTTTTTT
TRBV6-6	.	TRBJ1-2	once	CASSSPYREVSYGYTF	TGTGCCAGCAGTTCGCCTTACAGGGAAGTAAGCTATGGCTACACCTTC
TRBV5-1	.	TRBJ2-1	.	CASSTITGNNEQFF	TGCGCCAGCAGCACCATAACGGGAAACAATGAGCAGTTCTTC
TRBV5-1	.	TRBJ1-1	.	CASRSGQSKATEAFF	TGCGCCAGCAGGTCTGGACAGTCTAAAGCGACTGAAGCTTTCTTT
TRBV5-6	TRBD1	TRBJ1-5	few	CASSSGQGRQPQHF	TGTGCCAGCAGCTCAGGACAGGGAAGGCAGCCCCAGCATTTT
TRBV19	.	TRBJ2-7	.	CASSILRASASYEQYF	TGTGCCAGTAGTATACTACGGGCTAGCGCTTCCTACGAGCAGTACTTC
TRBV4-1	.	TRBJ2-3	.	CASSITDNTDTQYF	TGCGCCAGCAGCATTACAGACAACACAGATACGCAGTATTTT
TRBV7-2	.	TRBJ2-1	.	CASSFSNEQFF	TGTGCCAGCAGCTTCTCCAATGAGCAGTTCTTC
TRBV5-4	.	TRBJ1-2	few	CASSSSGRDYGYTF	TGTGCCAGCAGCTCGTCCGGGAGGGACTATGGCTACACCTTC
TRBV2	.	TRBJ1-2	.	CASSEGQLYGYTF	TGTGCCAGCAGTGAGGGCCAGCTCTATGGCTACACCTTC
TRBV29-1	.	TRBJ1-1	few	CSLREGMNTEAFF	TGCAGCCTCCGTGAGGGTATGAACACTGAAGCTTTCTTT
TRBV6-6	TRBD1	TRBJ1-6	.	CASRQGASSPLHF	TGTGCCAGCAGGCAGGGGGCGAGCTCACCCCTCCACTTT
TRBV9	TRBD1	TRBJ2-7	.	CASSEGGQGASREQYF	TGTGCCAGCAGCGAGGGGGGACAGGGGGCGAGTCGGGAGCAGTACTTC
TRBV2	TRBD2	TRBJ2-2	.	CASSERSSGNTGELFF	TGTGCCAGCAGTGAACGATCTAGCGGAAACACCGGGGAGCTGTTTTTT
TRBV10-3	.	TRBJ2-7	.	CAISEGRRANEQYF	TGTGCCATCAGTGAGGGACGCAGGGCTAACGAGCAGTACTTC
TRBV6-6	.	TRBJ2-1	.	CASSYSLNNEQFF	TGTGCCAGCAGTTACTCTCTAAACAATGAGCAGTTCTTC
TRBV27	.	TRBJ1-5	few	CASSLSWSGNQPQHF	TGTGCCAGCAGTTTATCTTGGTCGGGGAATCAGCCCCAGCATTTT
TRBV11-1	TRBD2	TRBJ2-7	.	CASSSRLAPYEQYF	TGTGCCAGCAGCTCCCGACTAGCCCCCTACGAGCAGTACTTC
TRBV5-1	.	TRBJ2-5	.	CASSLTSRPETQYF	TGCGCCAGCAGCTTGACTAGCCGCCCGGAGACCCAGTACTTC
TRBV4-2	TRBD2	TRBJ2-5	.	CASSQDAGVYETQYF	TGTGCCAGCAGCCAAGATGCGGGAGTATATGAGACCCAGTACTTC
TRBV5-1	TRBD2	TRBJ2-7	.	CASSTGTSFPLEQYF	TGCGCCAGCAGCACCGGGACTAGTTTCCCTCTCGAGCAGTACTTC
TRBV5-1	TRBD2	TRBJ2-1	.	CASSLGVAGGRYNEQFF	TGCGCCAGCAGCTTGGGGGTAGCGGGAGGGAGGTACAATGAGCAGTTCTTC
TRBV5-4	TRBD2	TRBJ2-3	.	CATTSGSEEYF	TGTGCCACCACGAGCGGGAGTGAGGAGTATTTT
TRBV13	TRBD2	TRBJ2-3	.	CASSPGTSGRTDTQYF	TGTGCCAGCAGCCCCGGGACTAGCGGGCGCACAGATACGCAGTATTTT
TRBV6-6	.	TRBJ1-6	.	CASSYGQLNSPLHF	TGTGCCAGCAGTTACGGACAGTTAAATTCACCCCTCCACTTT
TRBV5-1	TRBD1	TRBJ2-7	once	CASSLGGGHPYEQYF	TGCGCCAGCAGCTTGGGAGGGGGCCACCCCTACGAGCAGTACTTC
TRBV4-1	TRBD1	TRBJ1-1	few	CASSPPGGKNTEAFF	TGCGCCAGCAGTCCCCCAGGGGGCAAGAACACTGAAGCTTTCTTT
TRBV2	TRBD2	TRBJ2-7	once	CASSGGTSGWGYEQYF	TGTGCCAGCAGTGGGGGGACTAGTGGGTGGGGCTACGAGCAGTACTTC
TRBV28	.	TRBJ2-7	.	CASSKPPGQDEQYF	TGTGCCAGCTCTAAGCCCCCAGGGCAGGACGAGCAGTACTTC
TRBV4-1	TRBD2	TRBJ2-1	.	CASSLFPGGSGDEQFF	TGCGCCAGCAGCCTTTTCCCGGGAGGTAGCGGAGATGAGCAGTTCTTC
TRBV11-2	TRBD2	TRBJ2-3	.	CASSVLAGVVDTQYF	TGTGCCAGCAGCGTTCTAGCGGGAGTCGTAGATACGCAGTATTTT
TRBV11-3	TRBD2	TRBJ2-1	.	CASSSGGYEQFF	TGTGCCAGCAGCTCGGGGGGGTATGAGCAGTTCTTC
TRBV6-1	TRBD1	TRBJ2-3	.	CAKSTGAIDTDTQYF	TGTGCCAAATCGACAGGGGCAATTGACACAGATACGCAGTATTTT